The count of the clone carrying this TCR beta chain is one. The data were taken from a study of PD-1 and CTLA-4 blockade in melanoma. The repertoire was sequenced with immunoSEQ multiplex PCR; TCRdb's copy has only in-frame clones and lacks some. The repertoire includes 30,000 or so clones, 75% to 95% of them detected once, and about 8.6% sits in the top ten. Trimming removed 5 bases from V and 0 bases from J, with 8 bases in between. CDR3 size: 13 residues. The chain uses TRBV12-3 or TRBV12-4 and TRBJ2-7; D gene ambiguous. The clonotype originates from a human donor with melanoma. The sample was CD8+ T cells from peripheral blood, taken from a patient given anti-PD-1 treatment. CDR3 DNA sequence: TGTGCCAGCAGTGCAGTGTCCTCCTACGAGCAGTACTTC. Protein sequence: CASSAVSSYEQYF.